This TCR beta chain was captured in a study of blood T cell repertoires in COVID-19. In the study overall: Acute and convalescent COVID-19 specimens originated in the United States, Italy and Spain.

Deletions cut 1 base from V and 4 bases from J, with 7 bases between. Germline values: CDR1 SEHNR, CDR2 FQNEAQ (reference sequence). The CDR3 is 14 amino acids. A single count supports this clone. Study processing details: Scientists estimated how many nucleated cells there were by amplifying reference gene primers. Sequencing used immunoSEQ multiplex PCR; TCRdb keeps in-frame clones, though not all of them. The V and J calls and the clone size are those of that table, but D and trimming were determined from the DNA. The table lists about 180,000 clones, 75% to 90% of them singletons. This rearrangement joins TRBV7-9 to TRBJ2-2, with TRBD2 as a possible D gene (5 bases). The sequence was obtained from a man aged 55 to 70 with acute or convalescent COVID-19. Input material: peripheral blood. CDR3 loop: CASSLVGGTGELFF. DNA of the CDR3: TGTGCCAGCAGCTTAGTCGGAGGCACCGGGGAGCTGTTTTTT. The full variable domain, with the rest looked up from reference TRBV7-9 and TRBJ2-2, is DTGVSQNPRHKITKRGQNVTFRCDPISEHNRLYWYRQTLGQGPEFLTYFQNEAQLEKSRLLSDRFSAERPKGSFSTLEIQRTEQGDSAMYLCASSLVGGTGELFFGEGSRLTVL.